This passage covers 29 T cell receptor beta chains from one sample sequenced in a study of shared clonotypes between healthy human individuals. Sequencing was performed with immunoSEQ multiplex PCR; in TCRdb, only in-frame clones are kept and a portion is missing. The data hold hundreds of thousands of clones, with around 96% observed a single time. CD45RO-negative cells were positively selected for CCR7, leaving out terminally differentiated effector memory CD45RA+ cells. Input material: naive CD8+ T cells sorted from blood. The receptors were sampled from a woman under 40 in good health.

V is TRBV27 and J is TRBJ2-1; 9 nucleotides align to TRBD2. Germline V gene data show CDR1 as MNHEY and CDR2 as SMNVEV (reference sequence). The CDR3 runs 15 residues. V gave up 2 bases and J gave up 10 bases; unmatched junction bases: 9. The CDR3, as DNA: TGTGCCAGCAGTTTAGCGGGGGGGGCGGTTGGGGAGCAGTTCTTC. Protein sequence: CASSLAGGAVGEQFF.

This clone has just one count. The rearrangement uses TRBV15 and TRBJ2-1; D remains unclear. Between the trimmed V and J ends, which lost 0 bases and 7 bases, there was a span of 7 bases. The length of the CDR3 is 13 residues. CDR1 and CDR2 (germline): LNHNV, YYDKDF (reference sequence). The CDR3 coding sequence is TGTGCCACCAGCAGAGATCGGAGAAATGAGCAGTTCTTC. Its protein is CATSRDRRNEQFF.

CDR3 nucleotide sequence: TGTGCCAGCAGTCCGAAGACCGGGACTAGCGGGAGTAAGTACGACGAGCAGTACTTC. It codes for CASSPKTGTSGSKYDEQYF. The genes are TRBV9 and TRBJ2-7; TRBD2 aligns across 14 bases. With V trimmed by 5 bases and J by 5 bases, 18 bases remained unmatched. Germline V gives CDR1 SGDLS, CDR2 YYNGEE. The CDR3 extends over 19 amino acids.

The chain combines TRBV5-1 with TRBJ1-1; tentative D call: TRBD1 (6 bases). The germline V gene has CDR1 SGHRS and CDR2 YFSETQ. Trimming left V 3 bases short and J 8 bases short, with 11 bases between. This CDR3 is built from 12 residues. CDR3 DNA: TGCGCCAGCAGCTCGGACAGCCCGGAAGCTTTCTTT. Its protein is CASSSDSPEAFF.

The DNA of the CDR3 is TGCAGCGTTGTGGGGGCAACCTACGAGCAGTACTTC. Residues: CSVVGATYEQYF. This rearrangement joins TRBV29-1 to TRBJ2-7; TRBD1 is a possible D gene (6 bases). Germline assignment: CDR1 SQVTM and CDR2 ANQGSEA. The CDR3 contains 12 residues. V lost 4 bases and J 2 bases, leaving 9 bases between the germline ends.

The genes are TRBV6-1 and TRBJ2-5; D might be TRBD2 (6 bases). Trimming left V 2 bases short and J 2 bases short, with 15 bases between. CDR3 length: 16 amino acids. The germline gives CDR1 MNHNS, CDR2 SASEGT. CDR3: CASSESLGGEQETQYF. The CDR3 bases are TGTGCCAGCAGTGAAAGTCTCGGGGGAGAGCAAGAGACCCAGTACTTC.

This clone was counted once. The chain couples TRBV27 to TRBJ2-7; the D gene is possibly TRBD2 (6 bases). From germline, CDR1 is MNHEY and CDR2 SMNVEV (reference sequence). The germline V and J ends were trimmed by 5 bases and 2 bases, with 19 bases remaining between them. The CDR3 length is 16 residues. The CDR3 here is CASSPSLAERPYEQYF. The CDR3 nucleotides are TGTGCCAGCAGTCCATCATTAGCGGAGCGACCCTACGAGCAGTACTTC.

V gene TRBV5-1 combines with J gene TRBJ2-7, with TRBD2 identical over 14 bases. This CDR3 contains 17 residues. Germline assignment: CDR1 SGHRS and CDR2 YFSETQ. V lost 0 bases and J lost 5; bases outside the gene matches: 7. For the CDR3, the DNA is TGCGCCAGCAGCTTGGGGACTAGCGGGAGGTACCGGGACGAGCAGTACTTC. Translation: CASSLGTSGRYRDEQYF.

The V and J genes are TRBV28 and TRBJ1-5; D unclear. Trimming cost V 2 bases and J 0 bases, with 8 bases left between them. There are 15 residues in the CDR3. Per germline, CDR1 MDHEN and CDR2 SYDVKM. The CDR3 sequence is CASSLGEFSNQPQHF. CDR3 nucleotides: TGTGCCAGCAGTTTAGGGGAATTTAGCAATCAGCCCCAGCATTTT.

This clone has just one count. V is TRBV5-4 and J is TRBJ2-7; D is perhaps TRBD2 (5 bases). V was pared by 2 bases and J by 5 bases, with 17 bases between. Per the germline V gene, CDR1 is SGHNT and CDR2 is YYREEE (reference sequence). The CDR3 consists of 15 residues. The CDR3 spells CASSFSSRRGNEQYF. Here the CDR3 DNA reads TGTGCCAGCAGCTTTTCCAGTCGTAGAGGGAACGAGCAGTACTTC.

V usage is TRBV27 and J usage is TRBJ2-7, with TRBD2 matching over 10 bases. The CDR3 totals 15 residues. The V segment lost 5 bases and the J segment 6 bases; nucleotides outside the gene matches: 10. The germline gives CDR1 MNHEY, CDR2 SMNVEV (reference sequence). As DNA, the CDR3 is TGTGCCAGCAGTGCCACGAGGCTAGCGGGAGCCGAGCAGTACTTC. Its protein is CASSATRLAGAEQYF.

The V gene is TRBV27, the J gene TRBJ2-6, with a weak D call TRBD1 (5 bases). The V and J ends lost 5 bases and 0 bases respectively, with 11 bases between them. The CDR3 runs to 16 residues. Germline V lookup: CDR1 MNHEY, CDR2 SMNVEV (reference sequence). This chain's CDR3 is CASSNVGASGANVLTF. The CDR3 nucleotides read TGTGCCAGCAGTAACGTAGGGGCCTCTGGGGCCAACGTCCTGACTTTC.

The V and J genes are TRBV27 and TRBJ2-3; 8 nucleotides match TRBD2. Germline trimming cut 4 bases from V and 0 bases from J; bases unmatched to any gene: 6. The CDR3 is 16 residues long. The germline gives CDR1 MNHEY, CDR2 SMNVEV (reference sequence). CDR3 region: CASSSRLAKSTDTQYF. CDR3 nucleotide sequence: TGTGCCAGCAGTTCGCGACTAGCGAAAAGCACAGATACGCAGTATTTT.

This clone was found once. The chain is built from TRBV14 and TRBJ2-5; possibly TRBD2 for D (7 bases). Germline lookup yields CDR1 SGHDN and CDR2 FVKESK. V lost 4 bases and J lost 0, with 15 bases in between. The CDR3 is 16 residues long. The CDR3 loop is CASSPRGGPYQETQYF. The CDR3 DNA reads as TGTGCCAGCAGCCCGAGGGGGGGCCCGTACCAAGAGACCCAGTACTTC.

The chain is built from TRBV7-2 and TRBJ2-1, with TRBD2 identical over 13 bases. Germline CDR1 is SGHTA and CDR2 is FQGNSA. CDR3 size: 16 residues. J lost 7 bases, V lost 5 bases, and 8 bases had no gene match. DNA for the CDR3: TGTGCCAGCAGCAAAATGGGACTAGCGGGGAGGAATGAGCAGTTCTTC. Protein sequence: CASSKMGLAGRNEQFF.

The V gene is TRBV27, the J gene TRBJ1-4; D is undetermined. V was clipped by 5 bases and J by 8 bases, with 9 bases between them. Germline V gene sequence: CDR1 MNHEY, CDR2 SMNVEV (reference sequence). The CDR3 covers 12 residues. The CDR3 coding sequence is TGTGCCAGCAGTGCCTTTGGAGAAAAACTGTTTTTT. This sequence encodes CASSAFGEKLFF.

V gene TRBV19 combines with J gene TRBJ2-7, with unresolved D. The CDR3 extends over 13 amino acids. Germline V gene sequence: CDR1 LNHDA, CDR2 SQIVND (reference sequence). With 10 bases removed from V and 3 bases from J, the gap between germline ends came to 16 bases. The chain's CDR3 is CATNSRLGYEQYF. CDR3 sequence (DNA): TGTGCCACCAATTCGAGGCTGGGCTACGAGCAGTACTTC.

CDR3 nucleotide sequence: TGTGCCAGCAGCTCCAAACTGGCCTCCGGGGAGCTGTTTTTT. It encodes CASSSKLASGELFF. This chain joins TRBV5-5 and TRBJ2-2, with D hard to call. Looked up from germline, CDR1 is SGHKS and CDR2 is YYEKEE (reference sequence). This CDR3 is 14 amino acids long. V was shortened by 3 bases and J by 6 bases, with 12 bases between the two germline ends.

The chain carries TRBV5-6 and TRBJ2-4, with D uncertain. V lost 1 base to trimming and J lost 7 bases, with 12 bases between them. The germline V gene has CDR1 SGHDT and CDR2 YYEEEE. The CDR3 is 14 amino acids. The CDR3 region has the DNA TGTGCCAGCAGCTTGACAGCTTTACCTAACATTCAGTACTTC. Encoded protein: CASSLTALPNIQYF.

The chain employs TRBV27 and TRBJ2-7, with 9 nucleotides matching TRBD1. Looked up from germline, CDR1 is MNHEY and CDR2 is SMNVEV (reference sequence). The V gene end was trimmed by 5 bases and the J gene end by 2 bases; junction bases not matched to a gene: 7. The CDR3 covers 15 residues. CDR3 region: CASSVTGGLAYEQYF. CDR3 nucleotides: TGTGCCAGCAGTGTGACAGGGGGATTAGCCTACGAGCAGTACTTC.

The CDR3 loop reads CASIQGDKPYNSPLHF. For the CDR3, the DNA is TGTGCCAGCATTCAGGGGGATAAGCCCTATAATTCACCCCTCCACTTT. The chain carries TRBV9 and TRBJ1-6, with 7 bases fitting TRBD1. V shed 6 bases, J shed 2 bases, and the junction held 8 bases outside the gene matches. CDR1 is SGDLS, CDR2 YYNGEE, per germline. The CDR3 is 16 amino acids.

V usage is TRBV10-2 and J usage is TRBJ2-7; TRBD2 agrees at 10 bases. The ends lost 3 bases at V and 5 bases at J; junction bases unmatched: 4. The CDR3 is 14 residues long. Germline V gives CDR1 WSHSY, CDR2 SAAADI. CDR3 nucleotides: TGCGCCAGCAGTGACGCTAGCGGGAGTCACGAGCAGTACTTC. Protein product: CASSDASGSHEQYF.

This chain links TRBV5-1 with TRBJ1-2; possibly TRBD1 for D (6 bases). Germline CDR1 is SGHRS and CDR2 is YFSETQ. Trimming stripped 3 bases from V and 0 bases from J, with 9 bases between. This CDR3 comprises 14 residues. DNA for the CDR3: TGCGCCAGCAGCTCGGACAGAGCTAACTATGGCTACACCTTC. Amino acids: CASSSDRANYGYTF.

The chain links TRBV28 to TRBJ2-1; TRBD1 matches at 9 bases. The V gene end was trimmed by 6 bases and the J gene end by 2 bases; junction bases not matched to a gene: 14. Germline values: CDR1 MDHEN, CDR2 SYDVKM. The CDR3 extends over 18 amino acids. The CDR3: CASRWTGENAPPYNEQFF. The CDR3, as DNA: TGTGCCAGCAGGTGGACAGGGGAGAATGCGCCCCCCTACAATGAGCAGTTCTTC.

J is TRBJ2-3 and V is TRBV14; 12 positions match TRBD2. Germline assignment: CDR1 SGHDN and CDR2 FVKESK. V was pared by 1 base and J by 6 bases, with 11 bases of the junction left unmatched. This CDR3 contains 18 residues. CDR3 DNA: TGTGCCAGCAGCCAAGTAGTCTCCGGGACTAGCGGGTATGATACGCAGTATTTT. This encodes CASSQVVSGTSGYDTQYF.

This chain uses TRBV5-4 with TRBJ2-7, with 7 positions matching TRBD2. Germline V lookup: CDR1 SGHNT, CDR2 YYREEE (reference sequence). This CDR3 has 15 amino acids. Germline trimming cut 2 bases from V and 2 bases from J; bases unmatched to any gene: 7. Here the CDR3 DNA reads TGTGCCAGCAGCTTCGAAGGACTAGGGGCCTACGAGCAGTACTTC. Translated: CASSFEGLGAYEQYF.

V usage is TRBV25-1 and J usage is TRBJ2-6; 8 bases line up with TRBD1. J was trimmed by 0 bases and V by 7 bases; bases with no gene match: 11. This CDR3 spans 18 amino acids. The germline V gene has CDR1 MGHDK and CDR2 SYGVNS. This CDR3 is CASNWTGTIHSGANVLTF. CDR3 coding DNA: TGTGCCAGCAATTGGACAGGGACAATTCACTCTGGGGCCAACGTCCTGACTTTC.

The rearrangement uses TRBV5-1 and TRBJ2-1; 14 bases line up with TRBD2. The CDR3 runs 17 residues. With V trimmed by 0 bases and J by 6 bases, 5 bases remained unmatched. Germline V gene sequence: CDR1 SGHRS, CDR2 YFSETQ. As DNA, the CDR3 is TGCGCCAGCAGCTTGGCGGGACTAGCGGGAGCTGGCAATGAGCAGTTCTTC. It is translated as CASSLAGLAGAGNEQFF. Full variable domain (missing parts from reference TRBV5-1 and TRBJ2-1): KAGVTQTPRYLIKTRGQQVTLSCSPISGHRSVSWYQQTPGQGLQFLFEYFSETQRNKGNFPGRFSGRQFSNSRSEMNVSTLELGDSALYLCASSLAGLAGAGNEQFFGPGTRLTVL.

J is TRBJ1-5 and V is TRBV19; D gene unclear. This CDR3 contains 16 residues. The V end was cut by 10 bases, the J end by 4 bases, with 23 bases between. Germline CDR1 and CDR2: LNHDA and SQIVND (reference sequence). The CDR3: CATDIVFGSTNQPQHF. For the CDR3, the DNA is TGTGCCACAGACATCGTGTTCGGGTCAACTAATCAGCCCCAGCATTTT.